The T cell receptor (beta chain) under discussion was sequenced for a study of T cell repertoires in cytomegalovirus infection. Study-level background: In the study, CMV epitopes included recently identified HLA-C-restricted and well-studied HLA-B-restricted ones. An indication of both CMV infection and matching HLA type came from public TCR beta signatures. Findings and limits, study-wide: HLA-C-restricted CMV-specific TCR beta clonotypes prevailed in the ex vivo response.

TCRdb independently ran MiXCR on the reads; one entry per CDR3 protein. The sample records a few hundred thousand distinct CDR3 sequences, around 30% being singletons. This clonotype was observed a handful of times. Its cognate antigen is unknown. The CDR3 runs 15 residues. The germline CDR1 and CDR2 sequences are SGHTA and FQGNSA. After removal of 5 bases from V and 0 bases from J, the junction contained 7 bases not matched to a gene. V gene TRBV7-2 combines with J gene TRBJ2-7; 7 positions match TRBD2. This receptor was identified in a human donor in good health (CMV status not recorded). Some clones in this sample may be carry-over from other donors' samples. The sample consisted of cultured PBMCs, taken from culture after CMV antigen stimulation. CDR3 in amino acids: CASSRGGGTSYEQYV. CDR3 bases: TGTGCCAGCAGCCGTGGGGGAGGGACCTCCTACGAGCAGTACGTC.